This entry lists 9 T cell receptor beta chains sequenced from one sample in a study of cytomegalovirus exposure and HLA in healthy donors. A multiplex PCR was run with 60 Vbeta primers and 13 Jbeta primers. Here immunoSEQ multiplex PCR was the method, and the copy in TCRdb shows in-frame clones only, minus some. This table holds about 160,000 clones, just under 80% found once. The sample was PBMCs. These receptors all stem from a man aged 18 to 35 in good health and CMV-seropositive.

V and J are TRBV7-2 and TRBJ2-3, with D possibly TRBD2 on 6 matching bases. The germline gives CDR1 SGHTA, CDR2 FQGNSA. The CDR3 loop spans 11 amino acids. V was pared by 5 bases and J by 11 bases, with 11 bases between. This CDR3 reads CASSRGTEQYF. The CDR3 nucleotides are TGTGCCAGCAGCCGCGGGACGGAGCAGTATTTT.

The chain carries TRBV18 and TRBJ2-3; D is perhaps TRBD2 (5 bases). V was shortened by 2 bases and J by 6 bases, with 18 bases between the two germline ends. Germline V gives CDR1 KGHSH, CDR2 LQKENI. This CDR3 is built from 16 residues. This CDR3 reads CASSPFRTAGGDTQYF. The CDR3 DNA is TGTGCCAGCTCACCATTTAGGACGGCGGGTGGGGATACGCAGTATTTT.

The V gene is TRBV11-1, the J gene TRBJ2-3; 7 nucleotides match TRBD2. The germline V gene encodes CDR1 SGHAT and CDR2 FQDESV (reference sequence). V lost 5 bases, J lost 2 bases, and 19 bases stayed unmatched. The CDR3 extends over 19 amino acids. CDR3 amino acids: CASSPGASGGAAHTDTQYF. The CDR3 DNA sequence: TGTGCCAGCAGCCCGGGTGCGTCGGGGGGAGCGGCACACACAGATACGCAGTATTTT.

The chain combines TRBV27 with TRBJ2-1; D ambiguous. In germline, CDR1 is MNHEY, CDR2 SMNVEV (reference sequence). V was cut by 4 bases and J by 7 bases, with 11 bases left in between. This CDR3 is 13 amino acids long. CDR3 DNA: TGTGCCAGCAGTTCCCCCAGCGTAAATGAGCAGTTCTTC. This sequence encodes CASSSPSVNEQFF.

This clone was detected only once. The chain has TRBV5-1 and TRBJ1-4; 9 positions agree with TRBD1. The ends lost 5 bases at V and 6 bases at J; junction bases unmatched: 5. The germline gives CDR1 SGHRS, CDR2 YFSETQ. This CDR3 is built from 14 residues. The CDR3 bases are TGCGCCAGCAGGGATACAGGGGGCGATGAAAAACTGTTTTTT. It specifies CASRDTGGDEKLFF. Together with reference TRBV5-1 and TRBJ1-4, the CDR3 gives the full variable domain: KAGVTQTPRYLIKTRGQQVTLSCSPISGHRSVSWYQQTPGQGLQFLFEYFSETQRNKGNFPGRFSGRQFSNSRSEMNVSTLELGDSALYLCASRDTGGDEKLFFGSGTQLSVL.

The V gene is TRBV7-9, the J gene TRBJ2-2; no clear D gene. V was pared by 0 bases and J by 2 bases, with 10 bases between. The CDR3 extends over 16 amino acids. In germline, CDR1 is SEHNR, CDR2 FQNEAQ (reference sequence). The CDR3 nucleotides read TGTGCCAGCAGCTTAGCTCTAGGATCAAACACCGGGGAGCTGTTTTTT. Its translation: CASSLALGSNTGELFF.

V is TRBV19 and J is TRBJ2-7; TRBD1 aligns across 11 bases. The CDR3 consists of 15 residues. Per germline, CDR1 LNHDA and CDR2 SQIVND (reference sequence). After removal of 4 bases from V and 0 bases from J, the junction contained 2 bases not matched to a gene. CDR3 bases: TGTGCCAGTAGTAGCGGGACAGGGGGCTCCTACGAGCAGTACTTC. This encodes CASSSGTGGSYEQYF.

The V gene is TRBV4-1, the J gene TRBJ2-2, with TRBD2 as a possible D gene (6 bases). V was trimmed by 3 bases and J by 2 bases, leaving 10 bases between them. Germline-derived CDR1 and CDR2 are MGHRA and YSYEKL. This CDR3 region has 15 residues. The CDR3 here is CASSQAGLNTGELFF. The CDR3 bases are TGCGCCAGCAGCCAGGCGGGGTTAAACACCGGGGAGCTGTTTTTT.

The chain couples TRBV5-4 to TRBJ2-7; D is unclear. From germline, CDR1 is SGHNT and CDR2 YYREEE (reference sequence). The CDR3 contains 15 residues. V dropped 3 bases and J dropped 0 bases, with 13 bases sitting between them. The CDR3 coding sequence is TGTGCCAGCAGCTCTGGTTCGATCGGCTCCTACGAGCAGTACTTC. This sequence encodes CASSSGSIGSYEQYF.